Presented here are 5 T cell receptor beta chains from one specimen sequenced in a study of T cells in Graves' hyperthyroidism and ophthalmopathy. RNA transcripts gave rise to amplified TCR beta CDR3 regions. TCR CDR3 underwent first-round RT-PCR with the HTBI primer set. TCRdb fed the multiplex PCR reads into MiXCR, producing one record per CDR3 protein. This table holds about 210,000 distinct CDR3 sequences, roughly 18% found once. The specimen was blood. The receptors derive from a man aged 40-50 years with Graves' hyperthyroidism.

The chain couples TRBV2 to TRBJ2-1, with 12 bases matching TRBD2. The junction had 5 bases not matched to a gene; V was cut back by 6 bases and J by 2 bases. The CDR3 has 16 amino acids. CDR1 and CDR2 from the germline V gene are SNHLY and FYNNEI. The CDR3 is CASSIRLAGAYNEQFF. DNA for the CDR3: TGTGCCAGCAGCATCCGACTAGCGGGGGCCTACAATGAGCAGTTCTTC.

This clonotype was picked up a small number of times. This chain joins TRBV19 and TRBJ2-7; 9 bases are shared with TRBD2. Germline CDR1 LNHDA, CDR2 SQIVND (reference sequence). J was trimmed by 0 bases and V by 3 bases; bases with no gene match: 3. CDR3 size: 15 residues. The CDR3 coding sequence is TGTGCCAGTAGTATCGTAGCGGGGGTCTCCTACGAGCAGTACTTC. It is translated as CASSIVAGVSYEQYF.

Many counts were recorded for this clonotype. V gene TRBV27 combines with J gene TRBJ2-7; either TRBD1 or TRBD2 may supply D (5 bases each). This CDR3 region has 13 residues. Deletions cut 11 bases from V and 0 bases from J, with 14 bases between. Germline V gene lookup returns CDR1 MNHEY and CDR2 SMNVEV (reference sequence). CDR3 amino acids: CAVRGTLSYEQYF. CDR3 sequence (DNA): TGTGCCGTGAGGGGCACCCTCTCCTACGAGCAGTACTTC.

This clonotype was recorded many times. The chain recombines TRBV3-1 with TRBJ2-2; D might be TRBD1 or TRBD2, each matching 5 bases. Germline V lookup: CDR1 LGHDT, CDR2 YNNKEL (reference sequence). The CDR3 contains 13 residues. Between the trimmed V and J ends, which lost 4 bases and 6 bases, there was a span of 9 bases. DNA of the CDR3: TGTGCCAGCAGCCGGGGACGAGCCGGGGAGCTGTTTTTT. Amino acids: CASSRGRAGELFF.

CDR3 amino acids: CASSLSLGSPLHF. The CDR3 nucleotides read TGTGCCAGCAGTTTATCCTTGGGTTCACCCCTCCACTTT. The genes are TRBV27 and TRBJ1-6; D gene unclear. The V gene's germline CDR1 is MNHEY and CDR2 SMNVEV (reference sequence). Trimming left V 0 bases short and J 9 bases short, with 6 bases between. CDR3 length: 13 amino acids.